This entry lists 10 T cell receptor beta chains sequenced from one sample in a study of a mutant IDH1 vaccine in newly diagnosed glioma. Regarding time point: week 23, last vaccination. Doses comprised 300 ug of mutant IDH1 20-mer peptide each, plus topical imiquimod. Antigen specificity for these receptors is unknown. Sequenced by immunoSEQ multiplex PCR; TCRdb stores in-frame clones only, minus some. The top ten clones hold approximately 8.4% of a sample with approximately 28,000 clones, 65% to 85% of them seen once. This material consisted of PBMCs, taken from a glioma patient whose treatment included an IDH1 peptide vaccine. All receptors come from a woman aged 18 to 35 with glioma.

J is TRBJ1-5 and V is TRBV13; weak D call: TRBD1 (6 bases). CDR1 and CDR2 (germline): PRHDT, FYEKMQ (reference sequence). Trimming cost V 0 bases and J 0 bases, with 6 bases left between them. The CDR3 loop spans 15 amino acids. This CDR3 is CASSLGQGSNQPQHF. The CDR3 nucleotides read TGTGCCAGCAGCTTAGGACAGGGTAGCAATCAGCCCCAGCATTTT.

This clone turned up a few times. The CDR3 region is CASSHDGTGANQPQHF. CDR3 nucleotide sequence: TGCGCCAGCAGCCACGACGGGACAGGGGCCAATCAGCCCCAGCATTTT. The chain uses TRBV4-1 and TRBJ1-5; 10 nucleotides line up with TRBD1. Germline assignment: CDR1 MGHRA and CDR2 YSYEKL. This CDR3 spans 16 amino acids. Unmatched junction bases numbered 5, after V lost 3 bases and J lost 3 bases.

The chain carries TRBV27 and TRBJ1-2; 8 positions agree with TRBD1. Germline loops: CDR1 MNHEY, CDR2 SMNVEV (reference sequence). This CDR3 region has 17 residues. V gave up 0 bases and J gave up 5 bases; unmatched junction bases: 11. This CDR3 reads CASSLSFFGTGGYGYTF. In DNA, the CDR3 is TGTGCCAGCAGTTTATCGTTCTTCGGGACAGGCGGTTATGGCTACACCTTC.

This sequence joins TRBV4-1 and TRBJ2-1; D is ambiguous. The germline gives CDR1 MGHRA, CDR2 YSYEKL. The CDR3 runs 15 residues. V was trimmed by 1 base and J by 3 bases, leaving 10 bases between them. CDR3 bases: TGCGCCAGCAGCCAAGGCACAAATAACTACAATGAGCAGTTCTTC. This encodes CASSQGTNNYNEQFF.

The chain employs TRBV4-1 and TRBJ2-2, with 7 bases identical to TRBD1. V lost 3 bases to trimming and J lost 4 bases; unmatched junction nucleotides: 5. The CDR3 extends over 15 amino acids. Germline V gene sequence: CDR1 MGHRA, CDR2 YSYEKL. CDR3 region: CASSHLDRVTGELFF. CDR3 bases: TGCGCCAGCAGCCACCTAGACAGGGTCACCGGGGAGCTGTTTTTT.

The gene calls are TRBV6-5 and TRBJ1-1; 8 bases fit TRBD1. From germline, CDR1 is MNHEY and CDR2 SVGAGI. The CDR3 contains 16 residues. V lost 4 bases to trimming and J lost 3 bases; unmatched junction nucleotides: 10. The CDR3, as DNA: TGTGCCAGCAGTTCTCGGGGCAGGGGGCTACACACTGAAGCTTTCTTT. This gives the protein CASSSRGRGLHTEAFF.

This sequence joins TRBV2 and TRBJ2-1; perhaps TRBD1 as D (6 bases). The V gene lost 8 bases and the J gene lost 9 bases, with 20 bases spanning the gap. The CDR3 is 14 amino acids. CDR1 is SNHLY and CDR2 is FYNNEI in the germline V gene. The CDR3 region has the DNA TGTGCCAGCTGCCTAATAATAACAGGGAGTGAGCAGTTCTTC. Its protein product is CASCLIITGSEQFF.

This chain links TRBV10-3 with TRBJ2-1; no reliable D call. V was clipped by 7 bases and J by 6 bases, with 16 bases between them. CDR3 length: 14 residues. Germline CDR1 is ENHRY and CDR2 is SYGVKD. The CDR3 DNA follows: TGTGCCATCAACTTAGACAACTCAGGCAATGAGCAGTTCTTC. Translated, it gives CAINLDNSGNEQFF.

The rearrangement uses TRBV2 and TRBJ1-3; D might be TRBD1 (6 bases). The germline V gene encodes CDR1 SNHLY and CDR2 FYNNEI. V was clipped by 4 bases and J by 1 base, with 14 bases between them. The CDR3 runs to 16 residues. The CDR3 region has the DNA TGTGCCAGCAGTGGAGGACAGTCCTTTTCTGGAAACACCATATATTTT. Translating gives CASSGGQSFSGNTIYF.

V and J are TRBV7-9 and TRBJ2-3; 7 nucleotides agree with TRBD2. The V segment lost 5 bases and the J segment 0 bases; nucleotides outside the gene matches: 17. The CDR3 is 19 residues long. CDR1 is SEHNR, CDR2 FQNEAQ, per germline (reference sequence). CDR3 coding DNA: TGTGCCAGCAGCCCCAGGGAGCGGGGCGTTCTAAGTAGCACAGATACGCAGTATTTT. This translates into CASSPRERGVLSSTDTQYF.